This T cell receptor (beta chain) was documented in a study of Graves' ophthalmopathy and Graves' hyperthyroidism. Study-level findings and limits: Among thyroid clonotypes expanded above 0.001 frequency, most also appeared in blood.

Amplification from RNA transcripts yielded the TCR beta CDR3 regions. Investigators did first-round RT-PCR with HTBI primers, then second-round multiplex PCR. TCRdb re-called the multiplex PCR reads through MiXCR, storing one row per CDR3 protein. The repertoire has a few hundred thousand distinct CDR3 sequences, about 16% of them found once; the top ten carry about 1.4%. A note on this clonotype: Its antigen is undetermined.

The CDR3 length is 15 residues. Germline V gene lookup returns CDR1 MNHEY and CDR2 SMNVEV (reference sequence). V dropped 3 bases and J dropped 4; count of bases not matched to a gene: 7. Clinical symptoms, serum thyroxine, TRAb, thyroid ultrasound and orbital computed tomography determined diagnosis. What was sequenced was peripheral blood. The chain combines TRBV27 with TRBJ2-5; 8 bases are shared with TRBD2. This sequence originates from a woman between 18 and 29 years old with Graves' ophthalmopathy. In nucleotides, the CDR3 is TGTGCCAGCAGTTTTCGACGGGAGGGTAGAGAGACCCAGTACTTC. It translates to CASSFRREGRETQYF.